This TCR beta chain was observed in a study of human T cells and chemical hapten exposure. This CDR3 has 12 amino acids. Looked up from germline, CDR1 is KGHDR and CDR2 is SFDVKD. Trimming stripped 4 bases from V and 8 bases from J, with 8 bases between. Time point described: patch test 1, 2 weeks after DPC sensitization. Treatment specified: therapeutic diphenylcyclopropenone sensitization with weekly scalp DPC. TCRdb independently ran MiXCR on the RACE reads; one entry per CDR3 protein. The data show tens of thousands of distinct CDR3 sequences, under 12% seen once. The rearrangement uses TRBV24-1 and TRBJ2-1; possibly TRBD2 for D (6 bases). This receptor was taken from a man in his forties or fifties with alopecia areata. Some clones in this sample may be carry-over from other donors' samples. The sample consisted of whole blood, taken in connection with sensitization to the hapten diphenylcyclopropenone (DPC). The CDR3 spells CATSEGTYEQFF. CDR3 sequence (DNA): TGTGCCACCAGTGAAGGGACTTATGAGCAGTTCTTC.